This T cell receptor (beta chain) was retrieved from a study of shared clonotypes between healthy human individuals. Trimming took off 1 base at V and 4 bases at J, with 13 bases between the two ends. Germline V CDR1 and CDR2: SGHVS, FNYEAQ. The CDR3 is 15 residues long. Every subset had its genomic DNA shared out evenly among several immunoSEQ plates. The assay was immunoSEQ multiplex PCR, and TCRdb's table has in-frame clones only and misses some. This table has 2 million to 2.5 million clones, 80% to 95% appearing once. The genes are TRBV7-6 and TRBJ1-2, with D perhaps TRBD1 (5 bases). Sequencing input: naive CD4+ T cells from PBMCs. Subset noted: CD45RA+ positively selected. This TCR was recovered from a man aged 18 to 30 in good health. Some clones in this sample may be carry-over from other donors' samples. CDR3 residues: CASSLGLRGFYGYTF. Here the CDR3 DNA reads TGTGCCAGCAGCTTAGGTCTGAGGGGCTTCTATGGCTACACCTTC.